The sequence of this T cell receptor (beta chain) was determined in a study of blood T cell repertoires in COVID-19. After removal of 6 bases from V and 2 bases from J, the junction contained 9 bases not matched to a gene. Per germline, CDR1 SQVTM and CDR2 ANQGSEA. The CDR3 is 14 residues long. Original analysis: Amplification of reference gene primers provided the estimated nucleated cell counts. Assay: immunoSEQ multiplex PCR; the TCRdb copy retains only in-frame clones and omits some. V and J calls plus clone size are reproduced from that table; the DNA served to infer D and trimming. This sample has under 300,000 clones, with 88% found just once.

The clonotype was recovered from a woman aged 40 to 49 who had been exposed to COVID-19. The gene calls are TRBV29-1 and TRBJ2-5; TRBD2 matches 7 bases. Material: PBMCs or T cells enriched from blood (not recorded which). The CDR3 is CSVAGTTPQETQYF. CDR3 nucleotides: TGCAGCGTCGCTGGGACTACCCCACAAGAGACCCAGTACTTC.